What follows describes a single T cell receptor (beta chain). Its matching antigen is unknown. The data are from a study of Tregs in tolerant kidney transplant recipients. Study-level findings and limits: Expanding Tregs on activated donor B cells appeared to best identify donor-specific TCRbeta clones.

The CDR3 covers 15 residues. V gave up 4 bases and J gave up 8 bases; unmatched junction bases: 10. The germline gives CDR1 WNHNN, CDR2 SYGVQD (reference sequence). This table comes from immunoSEQ multiplex PCR, and its TCRdb copy is limited to in-frame clones, with some not included. This sample has more than 95,000 clones; roughly nine tenths occur once, and the top ten carry roughly 0.61%. CD4+CD25+CD127- Tregs, CD4+CD25- non-Tregs, CD4 and CD8 cells were sorted. Sequenced: CD4+ T cells from blood. This chain uses TRBV10-1 with TRBJ2-1; 8 positions match TRBD2. This sequence originates from a human donor in good health. The DNA of the CDR3 is TGCGCCAGCAGTGTGGGACTAGGTCCCCTAGATGAGCAGTTCTTC. It is translated as CASSVGLGPLDEQFF.